The next 20 T cell receptor beta chains were all read from a single sample in a study of blood T cell repertoires in COVID-19. Using immunoSEQ multiplex PCR, the repertoire was profiled, and TCRdb retains in-frame clones only, with some absent. The sample yields fewer than 200,000 clones, roughly 85% seen once. Sequencing was carried out using peripheral blood. These receptors all come from a woman aged 60-75 years with COVID-19, enrolled during active disease.

This rearrangement joins TRBV29-1 to TRBJ2-2; TRBD2 matches at 9 bases. Trimming took 7 bases from V and 6 from J; bases not matched to a gene: 9. In germline, CDR1 is SQVTM, CDR2 ANQGSEA. The CDR3 contains 14 residues. The CDR3 region has the DNA TGCAGCGCCTCCCCGGCGGGAGGGCCCGGGGAGCTGTTTTTT. Amino acid sequence: CSASPAGGPGELFF.

This rearrangement joins TRBV27 to TRBJ1-4, with D possibly being TRBD1 (6 bases). Germline V gene data show CDR1 as MNHEY and CDR2 as SMNVEV (reference sequence). There are 15 residues in the CDR3. V was shortened by 2 bases and J by 3 bases, with 10 bases between the two germline ends. The chain's CDR3 is CASSLRRTANEKLFF. CDR3 DNA: TGTGCCAGCAGTTTAAGGAGGACAGCTAATGAAAAACTGTTTTTT. Full variable domain (remainder filled in from reference TRBV27 and TRBJ1-4): EAQVTQNPRYLITVTGKKLTVTCSQNMNHEYMSWYRQDPGLGLRQIYYSMNVEVTDKGDVPEGYKVSRKEKRNFPLILESPSPNQTSLYFCASSLRRTANEKLFFGSGTQLSVL.

This rearrangement joins TRBV6-5 to TRBJ1-5; TRBD1 matches at 10 bases. The germline V gene has CDR1 MNHEY and CDR2 SVGAGI. The V and J ends lost 5 bases and 7 bases, in that order; junction bases with no gene match: 8. The CDR3 extends over 15 amino acids. This CDR3 is CASSRDRGLRQPQHF. CDR3 in DNA: TGTGCCAGCAGTCGGGACAGGGGCCTCCGCCAGCCCCAGCATTTT.

The rearrangement uses TRBV9 and TRBJ2-5, with D perhaps TRBD2 (6 bases). V dropped 0 bases and J dropped 5 bases, with 17 bases sitting between them. In germline, CDR1 is SGDLS, CDR2 YYNGEE. The CDR3 is 16 amino acids. In DNA, the CDR3 is TGTGCCAGCAGCGTAGAAGGCAGACTAGTAGGGGAGACCCAGTACTTC. Translation: CASSVEGRLVGETQYF.

This clone was detected once. The rearrangement links TRBV7-9 to TRBJ1-1; D may be TRBD1 (5 bases). V was trimmed by 5 bases and J by 7 bases, leaving 17 bases between them. Germline V CDR1 and CDR2: SEHNR, FQNEAQ (reference sequence). CDR3 length equals 14 residues. In DNA form, the CDR3 reads TGTGCCAGCAGCCTAGGGCAGGGTCTGGGTGAAGCTTTCTTT. Protein sequence: CASSLGQGLGEAFF.

The chain combines TRBV10-3 with TRBJ1-5, with 8 positions matching TRBD1. This CDR3 has 15 residues. With 5 bases clipped from V and 1 base from J, the junction kept 4 bases outside the gene matches. The germline gives CDR1 ENHRY, CDR2 SYGVKD. The chain's CDR3 is CAISPGQGSNQPQHF. CDR3 DNA: TGTGCCATCAGTCCCGGACAGGGCAGCAATCAGCCCCAGCATTTT.

The chain carries TRBV5-1 and TRBJ2-3; D is uncertain. V lost 0 bases, J lost 2 bases, and 13 bases lay in between. The CDR3 is 16 residues long. The germline V gene encodes CDR1 SGHRS and CDR2 YFSETQ. The CDR3 here is CASSLGGFPYTDTQYF. The CDR3, as DNA: TGCGCCAGCAGCTTGGGAGGCTTCCCGTACACAGATACGCAGTATTTT.

The chain uses TRBV7-9 and TRBJ1-5, with D possibly TRBD1 on 5 matching bases. CDR1 SEHNR and CDR2 FQNEAQ come from the germline V gene (reference sequence). Trimming took off 3 bases at V and 1 base at J, with 13 bases between the two ends. The CDR3 has 16 amino acids. CDR3 sequence reads: CASSLVVAGSNQPQHF. The CDR3 DNA sequence: TGTGCCAGCAGCTTGGTTGTCGCAGGGAGCAATCAGCCCCAGCATTTT.

The chain has TRBV27 and TRBJ1-5, with a tentative D call TRBD1 (5 bases). The V gene's germline CDR1 is MNHEY and CDR2 SMNVEV (reference sequence). CDR3 length: 15 residues. V lost 6 bases to trimming and J lost 3 bases, with 15 bases between them. CDR3 sequence (DNA): TGTGCCAGCAGATCGACCGACAGCCACAATCAGCCCCAGCATTTT. The encoded protein is CASRSTDSHNQPQHF.

The chain combines TRBV12-5 with TRBJ1-3, with 8 nucleotides matching TRBD1. V lost 2 bases to trimming and J lost 2 bases; unmatched junction nucleotides: 2. Germline CDR1 LGHNT, CDR2 FRNRAP. The CDR3 is made up of 15 amino acids. The CDR3 DNA is TGTGCTAGTGGTTTGACACAGGGGGCTGGAAACACCATATATTTT. Residues: CASGLTQGAGNTIYF.

The chain joins TRBV10-3 to TRBJ1-6; D call uncertain. V dropped 3 bases and J dropped 6 bases, with 12 bases sitting between them. In germline, CDR1 is ENHRY, CDR2 SYGVKD. The CDR3 length is 15 residues. The CDR3 here is CAISDAGRSNSPLHF. Written as DNA, the CDR3 is TGTGCCATCAGTGACGCGGGTCGGAGTAATTCACCCCTCCACTTT.

The chain joins TRBV15 to TRBJ2-2; 7 bases agree with TRBD1. Germline assignment: CDR1 LNHNV and CDR2 YYDKDF (reference sequence). The CDR3 has 14 amino acids. V was pared by 6 bases and J by 7 bases, with 8 bases of the junction left unmatched. CDR3 nucleotides: TGTGCCACCAGGAGGGACAGCGGATACGGGGAGCTGTTTTTT. Translated, it gives CATRRDSGYGELFF.

The chain couples TRBV24-1 to TRBJ2-1; 12 bases fit TRBD2. This CDR3 is built from 16 residues. V dropped 4 bases and J dropped 2; count of bases not matched to a gene: 2. Germline V gene data show CDR1 as KGHDR and CDR2 as SFDVKD. The CDR3 is CATSDPSGGAYNEQFF. CDR3 in DNA: TGTGCCACCAGTGACCCTAGCGGGGGGGCCTACAATGAGCAGTTCTTC.

V gene TRBV12-3 or TRBV12-4 combines with J gene TRBJ1-4; perhaps TRBD1 as D (5 bases). V was clipped by 10 bases and J by 8 bases, with 17 bases between them. The CDR3 totals 13 residues. The CDR3 sequence: CATARTRGEKLFF. CDR3 bases: TGTGCCACCGCCAGGACAAGAGGAGAAAAACTGTTTTTT.

A word on this clone: At the DNA level, this CDR3 is encoded by other sequences in the same sample as well. This chain connects TRBV18 to TRBJ1-1; D is ambiguous. V was clipped by 2 bases and J by 8 bases, with 6 bases between them. CDR1 KGHSH and CDR2 LQKENI come from the germline V gene. This CDR3 spans 11 amino acids. The DNA of the CDR3 is TGTGCCAGCTCACCAGATCGGGAAGCTTTCTTT. This sequence encodes CASSPDREAFF.

This sequence joins TRBV7-2 and TRBJ2-1; 8 positions match TRBD2. Trimming took 4 bases from V and 5 from J; bases not matched to a gene: 7. CDR3 length: 15 residues. CDR1 is SGHTA, CDR2 FQGNSA, per germline. The CDR3 DNA is TGTGCCAGCAGCTCCCGGACTAGCCCCCACAATGAGCAGTTCTTC. Amino acids: CASSSRTSPHNEQFF.

The rearrangement links TRBV5-1 to TRBJ2-5; 11 nucleotides line up with TRBD2. The J segment lost 4 bases and the V segment lost 6 bases, leaving 8 bases of the junction unmatched. This CDR3 is 15 amino acids long. CDR1 and CDR2 from the germline V gene are SGHRS and YFSETQ. CDR3 sequence reads: CASTLTSGGSETQYF. In nucleotides, the CDR3 is TGCGCCAGCACTCTTACTAGCGGGGGTTCAGAGACCCAGTACTTC.

The CDR3 sequence: CASSAGENTEAFF. The CDR3 region has the DNA TGTGCCAGCTCAGCCGGGGAGAACACTGAAGCTTTCTTT. V usage is TRBV18 and J usage is TRBJ1-1; D ambiguous. The germline gives CDR1 KGHSH, CDR2 LQKENI. The CDR3 is 13 amino acids. V was shortened by 5 bases and J by 1 base, with 8 bases between the two germline ends.

Only a few counts were recorded for this clone. The V and J genes are TRBV10-3 and TRBJ1-2; a weak D match, TRBD1 (5 bases). This CDR3 comprises 13 residues. The germline V gene has CDR1 ENHRY and CDR2 SYGVKD. The V gene lost 2 bases and the J gene lost 7 bases, with 11 bases spanning the gap. The CDR3 DNA is TGTGCCATCAGTGAGCAGGGTCTGAGTGGCTACACCTTC. This gives the protein CAISEQGLSGYTF.

The chain employs TRBV5-6 and TRBJ1-1; D perhaps matches TRBD1 (6 bases). The CDR3 is 15 residues long. Trimming removed 0 bases at V and 4 bases at J, with 13 bases between. Germline assignment: CDR1 SGHDT and CDR2 YYEEEE. The CDR3 bases are TGTGCCAGCAGCTTGGTTCAGGGGTGGGTCACTGAAGCTTTCTTT. Its translation is CASSLVQGWVTEAFF. The full variable domain, completed using reference TRBV5-6 and TRBJ1-1, is DAGVTQSPTHLIKTRGQQVTLRCSPKSGHDTVSWYQQALGQGPQFIFQYYEEEERQRGNFPDRFSGHQFPNYSSELNVNALLLGDSALYLCASSLVQGWVTEAFFGQGTRLTVV.